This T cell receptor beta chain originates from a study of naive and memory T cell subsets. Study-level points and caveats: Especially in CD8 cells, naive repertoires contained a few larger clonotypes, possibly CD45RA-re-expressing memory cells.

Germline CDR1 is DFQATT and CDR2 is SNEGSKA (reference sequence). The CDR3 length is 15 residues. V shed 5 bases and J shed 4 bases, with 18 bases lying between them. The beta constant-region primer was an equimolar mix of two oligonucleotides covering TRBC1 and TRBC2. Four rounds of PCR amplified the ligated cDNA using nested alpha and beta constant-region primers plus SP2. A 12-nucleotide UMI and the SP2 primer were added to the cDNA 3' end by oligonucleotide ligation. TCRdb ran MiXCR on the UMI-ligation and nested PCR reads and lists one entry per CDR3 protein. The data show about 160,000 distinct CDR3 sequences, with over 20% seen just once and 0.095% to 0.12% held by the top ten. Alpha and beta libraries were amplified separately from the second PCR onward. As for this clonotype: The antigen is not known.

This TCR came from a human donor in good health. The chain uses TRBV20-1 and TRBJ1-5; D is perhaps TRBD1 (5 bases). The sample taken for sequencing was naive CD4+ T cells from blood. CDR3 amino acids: CSAQLVAGRNQPQHF. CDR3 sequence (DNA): TGCAGTGCTCAGTTGGTGGCAGGGAGAAATCAGCCCCAGCATTTT.